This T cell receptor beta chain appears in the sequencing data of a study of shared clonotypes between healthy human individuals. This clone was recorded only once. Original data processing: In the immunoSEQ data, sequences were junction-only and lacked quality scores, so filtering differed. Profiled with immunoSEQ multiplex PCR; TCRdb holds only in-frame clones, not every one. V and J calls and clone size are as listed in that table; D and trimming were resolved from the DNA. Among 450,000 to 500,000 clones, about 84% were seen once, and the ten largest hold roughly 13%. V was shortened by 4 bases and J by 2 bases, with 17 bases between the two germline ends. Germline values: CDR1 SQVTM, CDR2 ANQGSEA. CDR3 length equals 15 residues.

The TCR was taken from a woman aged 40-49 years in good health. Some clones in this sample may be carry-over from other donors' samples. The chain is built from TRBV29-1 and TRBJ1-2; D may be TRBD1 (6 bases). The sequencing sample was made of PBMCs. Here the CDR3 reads CSVGGVGQGNYGYTF. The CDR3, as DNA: TGCAGCGTTGGAGGAGTGGGGCAGGGGAACTATGGCTACACCTTC.